This entry lists 4 T cell receptor beta chains sequenced from one sample in a study of siplizumab effects on memory and regulatory T cells. This table comes from immunoSEQ multiplex PCR, and its TCRdb copy is limited to in-frame clones, with some not included. Of tens of thousands of clones listed, 96% were seen once; the top ten hold roughly 0.031%. The sequencing input was naive CD4+ T cells sorted from blood. Receptor source: a human donor in good health.

The rearrangement joins TRBV5-4 to TRBJ2-5, with 9 nucleotides matching TRBD2. CDR3 size: 16 residues. Germline CDR1 reads SGHNT; CDR2 reads YYREEE (reference sequence). Unmatched junction bases numbered 12, after V lost 3 bases and J lost 6 bases. The CDR3 is CASSWLAGGSRQTQYF. The CDR3 coding sequence is TGTGCCAGCAGCTGGCTTGCGGGGGGGAGTAGGCAGACCCAGTACTTC.

The chain recombines TRBV7-9 with TRBJ1-1, with TRBD1 matching over 9 bases. This CDR3 contains 14 residues. Germline CDR1 and CDR2: SEHNR and FQNEAQ (reference sequence). Losses at the gene ends were 2 bases for V and 5 bases for J; bases not matched to a gene: 3. The CDR3 spells CASSLTGQGTEAFF. The CDR3 DNA is TGTGCCAGCAGCTTAACGGGACAGGGAACTGAAGCTTTCTTT.

V is TRBV5-1 and J is TRBJ2-2; D ambiguous. Germline lookup yields CDR1 SGHRS and CDR2 YFSETQ. V was cut by 1 base and J by 6 bases, with 7 bases left in between. The CDR3 extends over 13 amino acids. CDR3 bases: TGCGCCAGCAGCTTGCCTGGGTCCGGGGAGCTGTTTTTT. Translating it yields CASSLPGSGELFF.

The V gene is TRBV4-3, the J gene TRBJ1-4, with a possible D match to TRBD1 (5 bases). Between the trimmed V and J ends, which lost 4 bases and 4 bases, there was a span of 16 bases. From germline, CDR1 is LGHNA and CDR2 YSLEER. CDR3 length: 16 residues. The CDR3 DNA reads TGCGCCAGCAGCCGGGGGACGACAGTTGATAATGAAAAACTGTTTTTT. Amino acids: CASSRGTTVDNEKLFF.